This TCR beta chain is drawn from a study of regulatory T cells in long-lasting Graves disease. The germline V gene has CDR1 SQVTM and CDR2 ANQGSEA. V was cut by 1 base and J by 2 bases, with 6 bases left in between. The CDR3 sequence is 12 residues long. Arm-PCR with iRepertoire HTBI primers amplified the CDR3 regions for these TCR beta libraries. TCRdb fed the multiplex PCR reads into MiXCR, producing one record per CDR3 protein. The sample holds a few hundred thousand distinct CDR3 sequences, roughly 15% seen once. Time point given: newly diagnosed GD, antithyroid drugs for less than 3 months. The TCR library was prepared using RNA isolated from PBMCs. Those enrolled as patients came out of an endocrinology department in Xi'an, China. In addition, the sample was reused for a study of T cells in Graves' hyperthyroidism and ophthalmopathy. As that study records: The TCR CDR3 was amplified in a first-round RT-PCR using the HTBI primer set. From stable hyperthyroidism, ophthalmopathy was separated by a 13 V-J model.

This specimen was peripheral blood mononuclear cells (PBMCs), taken at new diagnosis, from a patient treated with antithyroid drugs. This sequence was found in a middle-aged woman with Graves disease. This chain uses TRBV29-1 with TRBJ2-7; D call uncertain. Here the CDR3 reads CSVEVATYEQYF. In DNA, the CDR3 is TGCAGCGTTGAAGTTGCAACCTACGAGCAGTACTTC.